The next 10 T cell receptor beta chains were all read from a single sample in a study of Ad26.COV2.S vaccination and SARS-CoV-2 variants. Profiled with immunoSEQ multiplex PCR; TCRdb holds only in-frame clones, not every one. The sample gives a few hundred thousand clones, 90% of which show up once; more than 9% is in the top ten. Specified treatment: around 19 received Ad26.COV2.S at low or high dose, single or two shots; five or six received placebo; per-sample allocation not given. The samples date from day 63 after the first vaccine or placebo injection. The source material was peripheral blood, sampled in a trial of Ad26.COV2.S vaccine versus placebo. The source is a person aged 18-65 years who received the Ad26.COV2.S COVID-19 vaccine or a placebo.

The chain uses TRBV3-1 (or the pseudogene TRBV3-2) and TRBJ2-2; D is unclear. Germline V gene lookup returns CDR1 LGHDT and CDR2 YNNKEL (reference sequence). The CDR3 consists of 17 residues. V shed 2 bases and J shed 6 bases, with 19 bases lying between them. The CDR3 nucleotides are TGTGCCAGCAGCCAACTCCCCGGAGTGGACCTACCCGGGGAGCTGTTTTTT. This codes for CASSQLPGVDLPGELFF.

The chain carries TRBV9 and TRBJ1-1; D unresolved. The CDR3 is 12 residues long. Trimming left V 5 bases short and J 9 bases short, with 14 bases between. Germline V gene data show CDR1 as SGDLS and CDR2 as YYNGEE. CDR3 amino acids: CASSSLESKAFF. The CDR3 region has the DNA TGTGCCAGCAGTTCGTTAGAGAGTAAAGCTTTCTTT.

The chain joins TRBV30 to TRBJ2-4, with 12 positions matching TRBD2. The CDR3 covers 15 residues. Per the germline V gene, CDR1 is GTSNPN and CDR2 is SVGIG (reference sequence). With 4 bases clipped from V and 4 bases from J, the junction kept 5 bases outside the gene matches. CDR3 loop: CAWMLAGGPKNIQYF. The CDR3 region has the DNA TGTGCCTGGATGCTAGCGGGAGGGCCGAAAAACATTCAGTACTTC. Looking up the rest from reference TRBV30 and TRBJ2-4 gives the full variable domain: SQTIHQWPATLVQPVGSPLSLECTVEGTSNPNLYWYRQAAGRGLQLLFYSVGIGQISSEVPQNLSASRPQDRQFILSSKKLLLSDSGFYLCAWMLAGGPKNIQYFGAGTRLSVL.

The J gene is TRBJ2-7, the V gene TRBV5-6; 12 bases agree with TRBD1. CDR1 SGHDT and CDR2 YYEEEE come from the germline V gene. Trimming cost V 4 bases and J 2 bases; bases outside gene matches: 1. The CDR3 covers 14 residues. The CDR3 reads CASSGTGGPYEQYF. CDR3 nucleotides: TGTGCCAGCAGCGGGACAGGGGGCCCCTACGAGCAGTACTTC. Based on the CDR3 plus reference TRBV5-6 and TRBJ2-7, the full variable domain is DAGVTQSPTHLIKTRGQQVTLRCSPKSGHDTVSWYQQALGQGPQFIFQYYEEEERQRGNFPDRFSGHQFPNYSSELNVNALLLGDSALYLCASSGTGGPYEQYFGPGTRLTVT.

Comments on this clone: Other DNA variants within this sample encode the same CDR3. The chain has TRBV5-1 and TRBJ2-7, with no clear D. This CDR3 contains 12 residues. V lost 2 bases and J lost 2, with 5 bases in between. The germline gives CDR1 SGHRS, CDR2 YFSETQ. The CDR3 DNA is TGCGCCAGCAGCTTCGACACCTACGAGCAGTACTTC. Protein: CASSFDTYEQYF.

The rearrangement uses TRBV5-4 and TRBJ2-7, with D uncertain. V lost 1 base and J 1 base, leaving 6 bases between the germline ends. The CDR3 is 13 residues long. CDR1 is SGHNT, CDR2 YYREEE, per germline (reference sequence). CDR3 protein: CASSLLGSYEQYF. The CDR3, as DNA: TGTGCCAGCAGCTTGCTTGGGTCCTACGAGCAGTACTTC. The full variable domain, rest sourced from reference TRBV5-4 and TRBJ2-7, is ETGVTQSPTHLIKTRGQQVTLRCSSQSGHNTVSWYQQALGQGPQFIFQYYREEENGRGNFPPRFSGLQFPNYSSELNVNALELDDSALYLCASSLLGSYEQYFGPGTRLTVT.

This chain uses TRBV19 with TRBJ1-2, with 7 bases aligning to TRBD1. Germline values: CDR1 LNHDA, CDR2 SQIVND (reference sequence). V lost 4 bases and J lost 2; bases outside the gene matches: 4. The CDR3 length is 14 residues. CDR3: CASSSGQANYGYTF. In DNA, the CDR3 is TGTGCCAGTAGTAGCGGACAGGCGAACTATGGCTACACCTTC.

This clone was detected only once. V is TRBV2 and J is TRBJ2-7; a weak D match, TRBD1 (5 bases). The CDR3 has 13 amino acids. V gave up 6 bases and J gave up 6 bases, with 15 bases separating them. Germline V gene sequence: CDR1 SNHLY, CDR2 FYNNEI. The DNA of the CDR3 is TGTGCCAGCAGCCAACATCAGGGAATCGAGCAGTACTTC. This gives the protein CASSQHQGIEQYF.

The rearrangement joins TRBV6-5 to TRBJ1-6; D is perhaps TRBD1 (6 bases). V was cut by 6 bases and J by 9 bases, with 15 bases left in between. Germline V lookup: CDR1 MNHEY, CDR2 SVGAGI. CDR3 size: 14 residues. The DNA of the CDR3 is TGTGCCAGCAGCTACGCGGGGGCAGGTTCACCCCTCCACTTT. Translated, it gives CASSYAGAGSPLHF.

As to this clone: In the same sample, other DNA sequences code for this CDR3. The chain couples TRBV5-1 to TRBJ1-1, with unresolved D. V lost 0 bases and J lost 0, with 3 bases in between. Germline V gives CDR1 SGHRS, CDR2 YFSETQ. CDR3 length: 13 amino acids. The CDR3 coding sequence is TGCGCCAGCAGCTTGGGTGTGAACACTGAAGCTTTCTTT. It is translated as CASSLGVNTEAFF.